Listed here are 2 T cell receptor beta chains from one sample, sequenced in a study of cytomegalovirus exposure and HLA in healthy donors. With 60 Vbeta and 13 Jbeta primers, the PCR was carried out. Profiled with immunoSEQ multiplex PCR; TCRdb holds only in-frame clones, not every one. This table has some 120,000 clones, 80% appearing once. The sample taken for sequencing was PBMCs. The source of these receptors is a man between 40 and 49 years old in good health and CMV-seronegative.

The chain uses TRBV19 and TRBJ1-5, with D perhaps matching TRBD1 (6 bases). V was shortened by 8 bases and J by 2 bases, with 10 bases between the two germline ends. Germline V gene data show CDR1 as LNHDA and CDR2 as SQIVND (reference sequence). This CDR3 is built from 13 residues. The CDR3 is CASSRQGNQPQHF. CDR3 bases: TGTGCCAGTTCCCGACAGGGCAATCAGCCCCAGCATTTT.

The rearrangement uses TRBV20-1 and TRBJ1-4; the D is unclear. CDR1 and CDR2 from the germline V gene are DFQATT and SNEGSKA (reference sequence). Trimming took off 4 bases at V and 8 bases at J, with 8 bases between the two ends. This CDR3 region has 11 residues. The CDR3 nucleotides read TGCAGTGCTATCGTCCCGGAAAAACTGTTTTTT. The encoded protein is CSAIVPEKLFF.